A single sample is the source of the 9 T cell receptor beta chains below, sequenced in a study of blood T cell repertoires in COVID-19. Method: immunoSEQ multiplex PCR; TCRdb's copy keeps in-frame clones and lacks some. The sample holds about 70,000 clones, about 82% seen once. Sequenced material: peripheral blood. These receptors came from a woman aged 60 to 75 with acute or convalescent COVID-19.

The V and J genes are TRBV5-5 and TRBJ2-1; 14 bases line up with TRBD2. The V and J ends lost 3 bases and 9 bases, in that order; junction bases with no gene match: 8. This CDR3 has 16 residues. Germline V gene lookup returns CDR1 SGHKS and CDR2 YYEKEE (reference sequence). For the CDR3, the DNA is TGTGCCAGCAGCTCAACGGGACTAGCGGGAGAGGGTGAGCAGTTCTTC. Protein sequence: CASSSTGLAGEGEQFF.

The V gene is TRBV14, the J gene TRBJ2-5; weak D call: TRBD2 (6 bases). V lost 3 bases to trimming and J lost 4 bases, with 9 bases between them. This CDR3 comprises 13 residues. Per germline, CDR1 SGHDN and CDR2 FVKESK. For the CDR3, the DNA is TGTGCCAGCAGCCAGGTCGGGAGAGAGACCCAGTACTTC. It codes for CASSQVGRETQYF.

The gene calls are TRBV19 and TRBJ2-3, with 9 bases matching TRBD2. In germline, CDR1 is LNHDA, CDR2 SQIVND (reference sequence). The CDR3 sequence is 16 residues long. The V gene end was trimmed by 2 bases and the J gene end by 1 base; junction bases not matched to a gene: 4. The CDR3 spells CASSINSGRGTDTQYF. The CDR3, as DNA: TGTGCCAGTAGTATAAATAGCGGGAGAGGCACAGATACGCAGTATTTT.

This clone was seen just once. Compared with germline, one end of the junction differs, possibly owing to a read error. V gene TRBV7-7 combines with J gene TRBJ2-2; D possibly corresponds to TRBD1 (5 bases). The CDR3 covers 14 residues. The germline CDR1 and CDR2 sequences are SSHAT and FNYEAQ (reference sequence). The CDR3 loop reads CASSTTANTGELFF. CDR3 DNA sequence: TGTGCTAGCAGCACGACAGCAAACACCGGGGAGCTGTTTTTT. Together with reference TRBV7-7 and TRBJ2-2, the CDR3 gives the full variable domain: GAGVSQSPRYKVTKRGQDVTLRCDPISSHATLYWYQQALGQGPEFLTYFNYEAQPDKSGLPSDRFSAERPEGSISTLTIQRTEQRDSAMYRCASSTTANTGELFFGEGSRLTVL.

CDR3 region: CACTQTVPSQSPLHF. The CDR3 nucleotides are TGTGCCTGCACGCAGACAGTGCCCAGTCAATCACCCCTCCACTTT. The chain uses TRBV30 and TRBJ1-6; D may be TRBD1 (5 bases). The CDR3 consists of 15 residues. V dropped 6 bases and J dropped 10 bases, with 22 bases sitting between them. In germline, CDR1 is GTSNPN, CDR2 SVGIG (reference sequence).

The V and J genes are TRBV20-1 and TRBJ2-7; 7 bases agree with TRBD2. This CDR3 is 13 amino acids long. V was pared by 3 bases and J by 3 bases, with 5 bases of the junction left unmatched. Germline V gene sequence: CDR1 DFQATT, CDR2 SNEGSKA (reference sequence). CDR3 nucleotide sequence: TGCAGTGCTAGTCGGGGGGTCGGCTACGAGCAGTACTTC. The encoded protein is CSASRGVGYEQYF.

The V gene is TRBV5-1, the J gene TRBJ2-3; the match to TRBD2 covers 15 bases. The CDR3 has 19 residues. After removal of 4 bases from V and 1 base from J, the junction contained 10 bases not matched to a gene. Germline CDR1 SGHRS, CDR2 YFSETQ. The CDR3 loop reads CASSLWTSGGAGGTDTQYF. CDR3 nucleotide sequence: TGCGCCAGCAGCCTCTGGACTAGCGGGGGGGCCGGGGGCACAGATACGCAGTATTTT.

V is TRBV19 and J is TRBJ1-2; a possible D gene is TRBD1 (6 bases). The CDR3 contains 16 residues. Germline V lookup: CDR1 LNHDA, CDR2 SQIVND (reference sequence). V gave up 5 bases and J gave up 4 bases, with 20 bases separating them. The CDR3 DNA sequence: TGTGCCAGTAGTGTACAGGGAGAGGTTTGGATCTATGGCTACACCTTC. Residues: CASSVQGEVWIYGYTF.

The chain joins TRBV12-5 to TRBJ1-1, with D uncertain. Germline V lookup: CDR1 LGHNT, CDR2 FRNRAP. V was pared by 1 base and J by 1 base, with 10 bases between. CDR3 length equals 15 residues. CDR3 nucleotide sequence: TGTGCTAGTGGTTTGGGGATTTCAGGGAACACTGAAGCTTTCTTT. Its translation is CASGLGISGNTEAFF.